The present T cell receptor (beta chain) was sequenced within a study of shared clonotypes between healthy human individuals. In the study overall: The people who gave samples were a couple of women and a few men aged 18 to 49.

Several immunoSEQ plates held equal portions of the genomic DNA taken from each subset. Method: immunoSEQ multiplex PCR; TCRdb's copy keeps in-frame clones and lacks some. The repertoire holds 2 million to 2.5 million clones, with approximately 94% as singletons. The sample holds one count of this clone. Unmatched junction bases numbered 7, after V lost 2 bases and J lost 4 bases. The CDR3 length is 15 residues. Germline V gene lookup returns CDR1 GTSNPN and CDR2 SVGIG (reference sequence). This chain joins TRBV30 and TRBJ2-7; 11 nucleotides match TRBD1. The TCR originated in a man younger than 35 in good health. Material: naive CD4+ T cells sorted from blood. Subset meaning: CD45RA+ positively selected. CDR3: CAWSKGGQGVYEQYF. The CDR3 bases are TGTGCCTGGAGTAAGGGGGGACAGGGGGTGTACGAGCAGTACTTC.